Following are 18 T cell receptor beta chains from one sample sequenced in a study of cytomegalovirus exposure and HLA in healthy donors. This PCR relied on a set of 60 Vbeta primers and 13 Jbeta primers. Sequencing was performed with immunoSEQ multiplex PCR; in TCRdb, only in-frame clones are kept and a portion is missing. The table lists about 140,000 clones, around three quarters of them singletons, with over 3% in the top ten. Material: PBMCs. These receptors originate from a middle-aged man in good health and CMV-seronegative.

DNA of the CDR3: TGTGCCAGTAGTTGGGGGACAACAGCCACTGAAGCTTTCTTT. Protein sequence: CASSWGTTATEAFF. The V and J genes are TRBV19 and TRBJ1-1; maybe TRBD1 (6 bases). V lost 5 bases to trimming and J lost 4 bases, with 14 bases between them. Germline-derived CDR1 and CDR2 are LNHDA and SQIVND (reference sequence). There are 14 residues in the CDR3. Full variable domain (rest looked up from reference TRBV19 and TRBJ1-1): DGGITQSPKYLFRKEGQNVTLSCEQNLNHDAMYWYRQDPGQGLRLIYYSQIVNDFQKGDIAEGYSVSREKKESFPLTVTSAQKNPTAFYLCASSWGTTATEAFFGQGTRLTVV.

The CDR3 spells CAIQDTSGANVLTF. CDR3 bases: TGTGCCATCCAAGACACCTCTGGGGCCAACGTCCTGACTTTC. The chain has TRBV10-3 and TRBJ2-6; D is unclear. V was trimmed by 8 bases and J by 0 bases, leaving 8 bases between them. Germline CDR1 ENHRY, CDR2 SYGVKD. CDR3 size: 14 residues.

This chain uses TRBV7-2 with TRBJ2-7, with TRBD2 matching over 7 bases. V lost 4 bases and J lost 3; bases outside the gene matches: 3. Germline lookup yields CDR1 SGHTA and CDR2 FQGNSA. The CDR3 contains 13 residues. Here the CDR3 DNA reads TGTGCCAGCAGCTCGACTAGCTTCTACGAGCAGTACTTC. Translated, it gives CASSSTSFYEQYF.

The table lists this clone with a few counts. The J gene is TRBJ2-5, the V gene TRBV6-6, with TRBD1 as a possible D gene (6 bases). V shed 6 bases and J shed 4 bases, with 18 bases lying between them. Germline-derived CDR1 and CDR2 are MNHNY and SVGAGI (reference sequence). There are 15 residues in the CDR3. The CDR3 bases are TGTGCCAGCAGCCTCCGGGACAACCGCGGAGAGACCCAGTACTTC. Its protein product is CASSLRDNRGETQYF.

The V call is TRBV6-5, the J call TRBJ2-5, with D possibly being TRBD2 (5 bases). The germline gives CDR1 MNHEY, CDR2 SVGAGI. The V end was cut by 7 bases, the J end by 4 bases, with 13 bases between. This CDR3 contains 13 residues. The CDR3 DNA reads TGTGCCAGCATTGGGAGTTTGGCAGAGACCCAGTACTTC. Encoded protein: CASIGSLAETQYF.

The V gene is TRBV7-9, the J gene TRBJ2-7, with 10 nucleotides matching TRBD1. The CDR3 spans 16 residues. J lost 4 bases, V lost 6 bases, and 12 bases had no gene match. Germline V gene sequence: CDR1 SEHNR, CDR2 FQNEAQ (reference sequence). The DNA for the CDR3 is TGTGCCAGCAGGTCCTGGGGGGACAGGGGAAAGTACGAGCAGTACTTC. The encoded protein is CASRSWGDRGKYEQYF.

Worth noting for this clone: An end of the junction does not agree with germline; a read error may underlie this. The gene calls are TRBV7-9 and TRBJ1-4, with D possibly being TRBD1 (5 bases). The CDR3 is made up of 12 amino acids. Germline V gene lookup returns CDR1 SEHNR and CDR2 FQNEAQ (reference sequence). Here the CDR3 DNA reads TGTTCCAGCAGCTTCGGGGGTGAAAAACTGTTTTTT. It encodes CSSSFGGEKLFF.

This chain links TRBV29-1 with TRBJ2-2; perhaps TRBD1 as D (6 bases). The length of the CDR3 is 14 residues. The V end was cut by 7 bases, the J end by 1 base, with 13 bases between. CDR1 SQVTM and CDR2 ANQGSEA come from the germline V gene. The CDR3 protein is CSALRGRNTGELFF. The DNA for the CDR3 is TGCAGCGCCCTGAGGGGGAGGAACACCGGGGAGCTGTTTTTT.

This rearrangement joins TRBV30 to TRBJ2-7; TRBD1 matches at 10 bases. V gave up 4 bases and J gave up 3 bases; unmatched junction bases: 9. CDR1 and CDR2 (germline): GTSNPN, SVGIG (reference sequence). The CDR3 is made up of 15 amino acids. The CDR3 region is CAWTGTGVVFYEQYF. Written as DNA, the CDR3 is TGTGCCTGGACAGGGACAGGGGTGGTATTCTACGAGCAGTACTTC.

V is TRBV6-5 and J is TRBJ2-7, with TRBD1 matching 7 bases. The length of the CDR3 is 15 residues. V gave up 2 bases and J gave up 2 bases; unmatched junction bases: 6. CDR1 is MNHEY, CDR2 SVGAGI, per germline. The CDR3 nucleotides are TGTGCCAGCAGTTACCGCGATGGACAGGCCTACGAGCAGTACTTC. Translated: CASSYRDGQAYEQYF.

Here the CDR3 reads CSARPVTGSEAFF. The CDR3 region has the DNA TGCAGCGCCCGGCCCGTGACAGGATCTGAAGCTTTCTTT. This sequence joins TRBV29-1 and TRBJ1-1, with D maybe TRBD1 (6 bases). In germline, CDR1 is SQVTM, CDR2 ANQGSEA. The V gene lost 7 bases and the J gene lost 6 bases, with 18 bases spanning the gap. There are 13 residues in the CDR3.

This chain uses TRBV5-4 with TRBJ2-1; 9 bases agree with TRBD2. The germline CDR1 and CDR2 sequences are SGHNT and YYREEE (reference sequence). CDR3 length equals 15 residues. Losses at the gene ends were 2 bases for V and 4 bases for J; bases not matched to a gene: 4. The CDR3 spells CASSLAGGYYNEQFF. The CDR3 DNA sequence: TGTGCCAGCAGCTTAGCGGGGGGATATTACAATGAGCAGTTCTTC.

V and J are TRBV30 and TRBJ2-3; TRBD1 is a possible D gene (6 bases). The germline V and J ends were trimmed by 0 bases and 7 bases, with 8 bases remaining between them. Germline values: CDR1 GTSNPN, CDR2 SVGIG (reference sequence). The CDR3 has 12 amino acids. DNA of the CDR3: TGTGCCTGGAGTGTAGGGGGAAATACGCAGTATTTT. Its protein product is CAWSVGGNTQYF.

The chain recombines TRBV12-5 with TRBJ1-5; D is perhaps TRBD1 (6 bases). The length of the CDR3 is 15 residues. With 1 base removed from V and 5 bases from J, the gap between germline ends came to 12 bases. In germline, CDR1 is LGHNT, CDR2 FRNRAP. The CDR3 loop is CASGLAPGHHQPQHF. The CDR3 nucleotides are TGTGCTAGTGGTTTGGCACCGGGACACCATCAGCCCCAGCATTTT.

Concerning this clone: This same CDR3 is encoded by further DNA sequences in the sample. The DNA for the CDR3 is TGTGCCAGCAGCTTTAGCACCGGGGAGCTGTTTTTT. Its protein is CASSFSTGELFF. The gene calls are TRBV5-4 and TRBJ2-2, with unresolved D. The CDR3 has 12 amino acids. Germline V gene sequence: CDR1 SGHNT, CDR2 YYREEE (reference sequence). The ends were cut back, 2 bases at V and 4 bases at J, with 3 bases in the middle.

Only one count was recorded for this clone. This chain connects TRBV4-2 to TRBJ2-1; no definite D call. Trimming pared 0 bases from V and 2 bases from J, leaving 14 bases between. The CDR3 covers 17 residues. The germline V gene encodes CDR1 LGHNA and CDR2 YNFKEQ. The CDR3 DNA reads TGTGCCAGCAGCCAAGACCAGGTACCCATACCCTACAATGAGCAGTTCTTC. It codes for CASSQDQVPIPYNEQFF.

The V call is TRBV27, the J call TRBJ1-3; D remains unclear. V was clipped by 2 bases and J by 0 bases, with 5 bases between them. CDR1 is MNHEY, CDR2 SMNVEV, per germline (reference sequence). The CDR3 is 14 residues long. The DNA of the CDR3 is TGTGCCAGCAGTTTAAGAGGCTCTGGAAACACCATATATTTT. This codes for CASSLRGSGNTIYF.

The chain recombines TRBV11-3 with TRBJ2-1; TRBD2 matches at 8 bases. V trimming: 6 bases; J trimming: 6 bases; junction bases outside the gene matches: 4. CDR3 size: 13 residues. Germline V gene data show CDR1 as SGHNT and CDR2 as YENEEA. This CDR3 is CASSVGTSNEQFF. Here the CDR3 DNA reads TGTGCCAGCAGTGTCGGGACTAGCAATGAGCAGTTCTTC. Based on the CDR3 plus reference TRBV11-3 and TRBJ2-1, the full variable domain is EAGVVQSPRYKIIEKKQPVAFWCNPISGHNTLYWYLQNLGQGPELLIRYENEEAVDDSQLPKDRFSAERLKGVDSTLKIQPAELGDSAVYLCASSVGTSNEQFFGPGTRLTVL.